The rows below give T cell receptor beta chains drawn from one sample of a study of metastatic and nonmetastatic thyroid tumors. TCRdb re-analyzed the PCR reads through MiXCR. There are some 55,000 clones in the sample; more than 20% occur only once, and 4% lies in the top ten. The source material was blood. These receptors came from a female donor with papillary thyroid cancer or a benign thyroid nodule (not recorded which). Some clones in this sample may be carry-over from other donors' samples. CDR3s include the opening cysteine and the closing phenylalanine or tryptophan. D genes are given only for firm matches. Part of the rows lack a size; the others show once, few, many or a class for expanded clones.

V gene: TRBV5-1; clone size: NA; CDR3 length: 16; J gene: TRBJ2-6; D gene: TRBD1; CDR3 protein: CASSWDRVSGANVLTF; CDR3 DNA: TGCGCCAGCAGCTGGGACAGAGTCTCTGGGGCCAACGTCCTGACTTTC
V gene: TRBV6-5; clone size: many; CDR3 length: 15; J gene: TRBJ2-2; D gene: TRBD1; CDR3 protein: CASSYGDRESGELFF; CDR3 DNA: TGTGCCAGCAGTTACGGGGACAGGGAGTCCGGGGAGCTGTTTTTT
V gene: TRBV24-1; clone size: many; CDR3 length: 12; J gene: TRBJ1-2; D gene: NA; CDR3 protein: CATSQGRDGYTF; CDR3 DNA: TGTGCCACCAGCCAGGGGCGGGACGGCTACACCTTC
V gene: TRBV7-6; clone size: NA; CDR3 length: 20; J gene: TRBJ2-4; D gene: TRBD1; CDR3 protein: CASSLDGLRGRRVAKNIQYF; CDR3 DNA: TGTGCCAGCAGCTTGGATGGTTTGAGGGGGCGGCGGGTAGCCAAAAACATTCAGTACTTC
V gene: TRBV5-1; clone size: many; CDR3 length: 16; J gene: TRBJ1-4; D gene: TRBD1; CDR3 protein: CASSLLTGGANEKLFF; CDR3 DNA: TGCGCCAGCAGCTTACTGACAGGGGGAGCTAATGAAAAACTGTTTTTT
V gene: TRBV2; clone size: NA; CDR3 length: 17; J gene: TRBJ1-5; D gene: NA; CDR3 protein: CASRAGRAPRIGQPQHF; CDR3 DNA: TGTGCCAGCAGGGCGGGGAGGGCCCCGAGGATTGGTCAGCCCCAGCATTTT
V gene: TRBV5-1; clone size: NA; CDR3 length: 14; J gene: TRBJ2-1; D gene: TRBD1; CDR3 protein: CASSAGQESNVQFF; CDR3 DNA: TGCGCCAGCAGCGCGGGACAGGAGTCCAATGTGCAGTTCTTC
V gene: TRBV15; clone size: many; CDR3 length: 15; J gene: TRBJ2-7; D gene: NA; CDR3 protein: CATSRDLGEFYEQYF; CDR3 DNA: TGTGCCACCAGCAGAGATTTGGGGGAGTTTTACGAGCAGTACTTC
V gene: TRBV19; clone size: many; CDR3 length: 15; J gene: TRBJ2-3; D gene: NA; CDR3 protein: CASSPGLIGTDTQYF; CDR3 DNA: TGTGCCAGTAGTCCTGGACTTATAGGGACAGATACGCAGTATTTT
V gene: TRBV18; clone size: many; CDR3 length: 13; J gene: TRBJ2-1; D gene: NA; CDR3 protein: CASSPQGENEQFF; CDR3 DNA: TGTGCCAGCTCACCACAGGGGGAAAACGAGCAGTTCTTC
V gene: TRBV2; clone size: many; CDR3 length: 12; J gene: TRBJ2-7; D gene: NA; CDR3 protein: CASSESSYEQYF; CDR3 DNA: TGTGCCAGCAGTGAGAGCTCCTACGAGCAGTACTTC
V gene: TRBV6-1; clone size: many; CDR3 length: 13; J gene: TRBJ2-3; D gene: NA; CDR3 protein: CASIPPGTDTQYF; CDR3 DNA: TGTGCCAGCATCCCGCCCGGCACAGATACGCAGTATTTT
V gene: TRBV24-1; clone size: many; CDR3 length: 15; J gene: TRBJ2-3; D gene: NA; CDR3 protein: CATSGLTPSVDTQYF; CDR3 DNA: TGTGCCACCAGTGGGCTAACCCCTAGCGTGGATACGCAGTATTTT
V gene: TRBV5-1; clone size: NA; CDR3 length: 16; J gene: TRBJ2-3; D gene: NA; CDR3 protein: CASSNTVLSITDTQYF; CDR3 DNA: TGCGCCAGCAGCAACACGGTACTGTCTATCACAGATACGCAGTATTTT
V gene: TRBV4-1; clone size: many; CDR3 length: 18; J gene: TRBJ1-3; D gene: TRBD1; CDR3 protein: CASSPRPPHDRGLNTIYF; CDR3 DNA: TGCGCCAGCAGCCCCCGACCCCCTCATGACAGGGGACTCAACACCATATATTTT
V gene: TRBV6-2/TRBV6-3; clone size: many; CDR3 length: 12; J gene: TRBJ1-1; D gene: NA; CDR3 protein: CASSPRDKKAFF; CDR3 DNA: TGTGCCAGCAGTCCCCGGGACAAGAAAGCTTTCTTT
V gene: TRBV20-1; clone size: many; CDR3 length: 13; J gene: TRBJ1-1; D gene: NA; CDR3 protein: CSAREYRGPEAFF; CDR3 DNA: TGCAGTGCTAGAGAATATCGGGGGCCAGAAGCTTTCTTT
V gene: TRBV2; clone size: many; CDR3 length: 13; J gene: TRBJ2-1; D gene: TRBD2; CDR3 protein: CASSSGDYNEQFF; CDR3 DNA: TGTGCCAGTTCTAGCGGGGACTACAATGAGCAGTTCTTC
V gene: TRBV19; clone size: NA; CDR3 length: 16; J gene: TRBJ1-5; D gene: NA; CDR3 protein: CASSIVSRFGNQPQHF; CDR3 DNA: TGTGCCAGTAGTATAGTATCACGATTTGGCAATCAGCCCCAGCATTTT
V gene: TRBV6-1; clone size: few; CDR3 length: 13; J gene: TRBJ2-1; D gene: TRBD2; CDR3 protein: CARGPGLALSQFF; CDR3 DNA: TGTGCCCGTGGTCCGGGACTAGCACTATCGCAGTTCTTC
V gene: TRBV30; clone size: many; CDR3 length: 17; J gene: TRBJ1-4; D gene: NA; CDR3 protein: CAWSFLNQIATNEKLFF; CDR3 DNA: TGTGCCTGGAGTTTTCTTAATCAAATCGCAACTAATGAAAAACTGTTTTTT
V gene: TRBV12-3/TRBV12-4; clone size: few; CDR3 length: 13; J gene: TRBJ2-7; D gene: TRBD1; CDR3 protein: CASGRGQGHEQYF; CDR3 DNA: TGTGCCAGCGGTAGGGGACAGGGCCACGAGCAGTACTTC
V gene: TRBV20-1; clone size: many; CDR3 length: 14; J gene: TRBJ2-2; D gene: NA; CDR3 protein: CSARDQANTGELFF; CDR3 DNA: TGCAGTGCTAGGGATCAGGCGAACACCGGGGAGCTGTTTTTT
V gene: TRBV12-5; clone size: many; CDR3 length: 15; J gene: TRBJ2-1; D gene: NA; CDR3 protein: CASGLVLNGVNEQFF; CDR3 DNA: TGTGCTAGTGGTTTGGTACTTAACGGGGTAAATGAGCAGTTCTTC
V gene: TRBV24-1; clone size: few; CDR3 length: 14; J gene: TRBJ2-1; D gene: NA; CDR3 protein: CATNREQGAWEQFF; CDR3 DNA: TGTGCCACTAACCGAGAACAGGGTGCCTGGGAGCAGTTCTTC
V gene: TRBV5-1; clone size: many; CDR3 length: 17; J gene: TRBJ2-7; D gene: TRBD2; CDR3 protein: CASSLAGTSGSQNEQYF; CDR3 DNA: TGCGCCAGCAGCTTGGCGGGGACTAGCGGGAGTCAAAACGAGCAGTACTTC
V gene: TRBV5-5; clone size: many; CDR3 length: 14; J gene: TRBJ2-5; D gene: TRBD2; CDR3 protein: CASSSAGGLETQYF; CDR3 DNA: TGTGCCAGCTCCTCGGCGGGAGGGTTGGAGACCCAGTACTTC
V gene: TRBV20-1; clone size: once; CDR3 length: 13; J gene: TRBJ1-2; D gene: NA; CDR3 protein: CSVREGVKNGYTF; CDR3 DNA: TGCAGTGTCCGAGAAGGTGTTAAAAATGGCTACACCTTC
V gene: TRBV11-2; clone size: NA; CDR3 length: 15; J gene: TRBJ1-1; D gene: NA; CDR3 protein: CASSLDPSMNTEAFF; CDR3 DNA: TGTGCCAGCAGCTTAGATCCCAGCATGAACACTGAAGCTTTCTTT
V gene: TRBV3-1; clone size: many; CDR3 length: 15; J gene: TRBJ2-1; D gene: NA; CDR3 protein: CASRKAGLTYNEQFF; CDR3 DNA: TGTGCCAGCAGAAAAGCGGGCCTAACCTACAATGAGCAGTTCTTC
V gene: TRBV20-1; clone size: NA; CDR3 length: 13; J gene: TRBJ1-2; D gene: NA; CDR3 protein: CSTPNSGNDGYTF; CDR3 DNA: TGCAGTACGCCTAACTCAGGAAACGATGGCTACACCTTC
V gene: TRBV19; clone size: many; CDR3 length: 16; J gene: TRBJ2-6; D gene: NA; CDR3 protein: CASTPEGSSGANVLTF; CDR3 DNA: TGTGCCAGTACCCCGGAGGGGAGCTCTGGGGCCAACGTCCTGACTTTC
V gene: TRBV24-1; clone size: many; CDR3 length: 15; J gene: TRBJ2-2; D gene: NA; CDR3 protein: CATSDPIRATGELFF; CDR3 DNA: TGTGCCACCAGTGATCCCATCAGGGCCACCGGGGAGCTGTTTTTT
V gene: TRBV20-1; clone size: NA; CDR3 length: 14; J gene: TRBJ1-5; D gene: TRBD1; CDR3 protein: CSASRTGQNQRQIF; CDR3 DNA: TGCAGTGCCTCGCGGACAGGGCAAAATCAGCGCCAGATTTTT
V gene: TRBV28; clone size: few; CDR3 length: 15; J gene: TRBJ2-7; D gene: NA; CDR3 protein: CASSLSRQVSYEQYF; CDR3 DNA: TGTGCCAGCAGTTTATCTCGACAGGTCTCCTACGAGCAGTACTTC
V gene: TRBV6-1; clone size: NA; CDR3 length: 19; J gene: TRBJ1-5; D gene: NA; CDR3 protein: CASSIRHQSLGSGNQPQHF; CDR3 DNA: TGTGCCAGCAGCATCCGGCACCAGTCACTGGGTAGTGGAAATCAGCCCCAGCATTTT
V gene: TRBV20-1; clone size: many; CDR3 length: 11; J gene: TRBJ1-2; D gene: NA; CDR3 protein: CTTDGGYGYTF; CDR3 DNA: TGCACCACGGACGGGGGATATGGCTACACCTTC
V gene: TRBV5-1; clone size: many; CDR3 length: 13; J gene: TRBJ2-7; D gene: NA; CDR3 protein: CASSPNGGYEQYF; CDR3 DNA: TGCGCCAGCAGCCCCAATGGCGGGTACGAGCAGTACTTC
V gene: TRBV12-3/TRBV12-4; clone size: many; CDR3 length: 15; J gene: TRBJ2-1; D gene: TRBD2; CDR3 protein: CASIPGLAGDNEQFF; CDR3 DNA: TGTGCCAGCATTCCGGGACTAGCGGGAGACAATGAGCAGTTCTTC
V gene: TRBV20-1; clone size: medium-sized; CDR3 length: 15; J gene: TRBJ1-2; D gene: NA; CDR3 protein: CSARVVGGIIDGYTF; CDR3 DNA: TGCAGTGCTAGAGTTGTTGGGGGGATTATTGATGGCTACACCTTC
V gene: TRBV5-1; clone size: many; CDR3 length: 15; J gene: TRBJ2-5; D gene: TRBD1; CDR3 protein: CASSSPTGFQETQYF; CDR3 DNA: TGCGCCAGCAGCTCCCCGACAGGGTTCCAAGAGACCCAGTACTTC
V gene: TRBV25-1; clone size: many; CDR3 length: 14; J gene: TRBJ2-1; D gene: NA; CDR3 protein: CASSPSGTHNEQFF; CDR3 DNA: TGTGCCAGCAGCCCCTCCGGGACCCACAATGAGCAGTTCTTC
V gene: TRBV20-1; clone size: NA; CDR3 length: 16; J gene: TRBJ1-6; D gene: NA; CDR3 protein: CSARETVWASNSPLHF; CDR3 DNA: TGCAGTGCTAGAGAAACGGTATGGGCTTCAAATTCACCCCTCCACTTT
V gene: TRBV7-3; clone size: NA; CDR3 length: 16; J gene: TRBJ2-3; D gene: NA; CDR3 protein: CASGLDRPPGEDTQYF; CDR3 DNA: TGTGCCAGCGGCTTAGACAGGCCACCTGGGGAAGATACTCAGTATTTT
V gene: TRBV7-2; clone size: many; CDR3 length: 13; J gene: TRBJ2-3; D gene: NA; CDR3 protein: CASSEWVGNTQYF; CDR3 DNA: TGTGCCAGCAGCGAATGGGTGGGGAATACGCAGTATTTT
V gene: TRBV7-9; clone size: many; CDR3 length: 14; J gene: TRBJ2-6; D gene: NA; CDR3 protein: CASSSISGANVLTF; CDR3 DNA: TGTGCCAGCAGCTCGATCTCTGGGGCCAACGTCCTGACTTTC
V gene: TRBV10-3; clone size: few; CDR3 length: 15; J gene: TRBJ1-1; D gene: TRBD1; CDR3 protein: CAISYFGQGATEAFF; CDR3 DNA: TGTGCCATCAGTTATTTCGGACAGGGGGCAACTGAAGCTTTCTTT
V gene: TRBV27; clone size: few; CDR3 length: 12; J gene: TRBJ2-2; D gene: NA; CDR3 protein: CASSLGGRELFF; CDR3 DNA: TGTGCCAGCAGTTTGGGGGGGCGGGAGCTGTTTTTT
V gene: TRBV20-1; clone size: many; CDR3 length: 17; J gene: TRBJ2-2; D gene: TRBD2; CDR3 protein: CSARDPQREANTGELFF; CDR3 DNA: TGCAGTGCTAGAGACCCACAGCGGGAAGCGAACACCGGGGAGCTGTTTTTT
V gene: TRBV30; clone size: many; CDR3 length: 17; J gene: TRBJ2-3; D gene: TRBD2; CDR3 protein: CAWSVKRSGRAADTQYF; CDR3 DNA: TGTGCCTGGAGTGTAAAGCGAAGCGGGAGGGCTGCAGATACGCAGTATTTT
V gene: TRBV5-5; clone size: many; CDR3 length: 15; J gene: TRBJ2-7; D gene: NA; CDR3 protein: CASSLGQVGRYEQYF; CDR3 DNA: TGTGCCAGCAGCTTGGGGCAGGTGGGGAGGTACGAGCAGTACTTC
V gene: TRBV6-2/TRBV6-3; clone size: many; CDR3 length: 14; J gene: TRBJ2-5; D gene: NA; CDR3 protein: CASSYSQGTQTQYF; CDR3 DNA: TGTGCCAGCAGTTACTCGCAGGGCACCCAGACCCAGTACTTC
V gene: TRBV27; clone size: NA; CDR3 length: 13; J gene: TRBJ2-7; D gene: TRBD2; CDR3 protein: CASRQLAAYWQYF; CDR3 DNA: TGTGCCAGCCGCCAACTAGCGGCCTACTGGCAGTACTTC
V gene: TRBV6-5; clone size: many; CDR3 length: 18; J gene: TRBJ1-1; D gene: TRBD1; CDR3 protein: CASSHQTARTGKDTEAFF; CDR3 DNA: TGTGCCAGCAGCCACCAAACGGCTAGGACAGGAAAGGACACTGAAGCTTTCTTT
V gene: TRBV24-1; clone size: many; CDR3 length: 17; J gene: TRBJ1-1; D gene: TRBD1; CDR3 protein: CATSATPGQGEDTEAFF; CDR3 DNA: TGTGCCACCAGTGCTACTCCGGGACAGGGAGAGGACACTGAAGCTTTCTTT
V gene: TRBV6-4; clone size: few; CDR3 length: 14; J gene: TRBJ2-3; D gene: NA; CDR3 protein: CASSDGGGHDTQYF; CDR3 DNA: TGTGCCAGCAGTGACGGCGGGGGACACGATACGCAGTATTTT
V gene: TRBV19; clone size: many; CDR3 length: 16; J gene: TRBJ1-4; D gene: NA; CDR3 protein: CASSIEDSATNEKLFF; CDR3 DNA: TGTGCCAGTAGTATAGAGGACAGCGCAACTAATGAAAAACTGTTTTTT